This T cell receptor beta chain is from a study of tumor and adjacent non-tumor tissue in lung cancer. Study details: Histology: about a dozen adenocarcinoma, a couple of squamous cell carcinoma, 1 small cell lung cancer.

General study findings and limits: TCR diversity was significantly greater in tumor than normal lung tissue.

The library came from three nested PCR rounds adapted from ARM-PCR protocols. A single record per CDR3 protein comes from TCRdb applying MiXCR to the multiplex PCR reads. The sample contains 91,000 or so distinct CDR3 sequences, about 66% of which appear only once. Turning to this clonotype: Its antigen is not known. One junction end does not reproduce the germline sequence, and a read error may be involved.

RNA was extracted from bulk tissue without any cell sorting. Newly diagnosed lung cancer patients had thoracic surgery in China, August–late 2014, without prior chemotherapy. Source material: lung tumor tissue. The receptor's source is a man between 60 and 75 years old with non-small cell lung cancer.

The CDR3: CASSSAHNVQFF. CDR3 coding DNA: TGTGCCAGCAGTTCTGCTCACAATGTGCAGTTCTTC. The chain combines TRBV12-3 or TRBV12-4 with TRBJ2-1; no firm D call. The CDR3 covers 12 residues.